Sequencing of this TCR beta chain was carried out in a study of T-cell reconstitution after alpha-beta-depleted transplantation in children listed by TCRdb under 2016. For context, the study as a whole: The study quantitatively tracked T-cell immune reconstitution after TCRalphabeta/CD19-depleted allogeneic hematopoietic cell transplantation in children using TCR repertoire profiling.

The method behind the library was PCR. The instrument was an Illumina HiSeq 2500. TCR library preparation used molecular barcoding, with unique molecular identifiers applied to normalize quantification of the TCRbeta repertoire. TCRdb applied fastp at Q25 and MiXCR to the public reads, then kept only in-frame beta chains. Duplicate CDR3 protein sequences are folded into a single record with the most common DNA and genes. The table for this sample lists about 110,000 distinct CDR3 sequences; almost 6.5% of them were counted only once. Approximately 25% of the sample is taken by the ten largest. The treatment or condition label on this specimen signifies: allogeneic hematopoietic cell transplantation with graft depleted of TCRalphabeta T cells and CD19 B cells. The transplant recipients were children given TCRalphabeta/CD19-depleted allogeneic hematopoietic cell grafts. General conclusions and limits of the study: Hyperexpanded clone frequencies declined over subsequent months; after one year, T-cell counts and TCRbeta diversity were mostly attributed to newly produced T cells. The apparently early alphabetaT-cell count recovery about two months after transplant was reportedly dependent on only several hundred rapidly expanded clones derived from non-depleted graft cells. In some patients, the high TCRbeta diversity seen at day 60 was put down to recipient T cells and intrathymic progenitors that had survived conditioning.

Comments on this clonotype: Its recognized antigen is unknown. Base qualities are not recorded, but no much larger clone differs from it by a single base.

From the cysteine through the phenylalanine, the CDR3 covers 16 amino acids. The read is trimmed to its CDR3 DNA, 48 bases read in frame from base 1. According to the germline V gene, CDR1 reads SGHTA and CDR2 reads FQGNSA. The junction shows trimming of 4 bases on V and 2 bases on J, plus 16 bases between the germline ends. The rearranged segments are TRBV7-2 and TRBJ2-3; the D gene cannot be resolved reliably. The input for sequencing was PBMCs, mostly from graft donor cells, taken 360 days after TCRalphabeta/CD19-depleted stem cell transplant. The TCR sequence derives from a male patient under 10 years old who had a stem cell transplant for acute lymphoblastic leukemia, so the T cells may come from the graft donor. The CDR3 protein is CASSSLWRSATDTQYF. At the DNA level, the sequence is TGTGCCAGCAGCTCCTTATGGCGGTCCGCCACAGATACGCAGTATTTT.